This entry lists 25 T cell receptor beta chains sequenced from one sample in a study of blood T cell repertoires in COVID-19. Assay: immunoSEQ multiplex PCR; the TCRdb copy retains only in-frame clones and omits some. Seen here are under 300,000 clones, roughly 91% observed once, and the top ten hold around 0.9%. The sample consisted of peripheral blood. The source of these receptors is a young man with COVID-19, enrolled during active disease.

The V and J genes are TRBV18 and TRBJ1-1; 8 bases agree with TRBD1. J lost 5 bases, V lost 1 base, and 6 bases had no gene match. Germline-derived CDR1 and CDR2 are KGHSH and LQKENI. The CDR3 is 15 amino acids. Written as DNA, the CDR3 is TGTGCCAGCTCACCACGAGACAGGGGTGGGACTGAAGCTTTCTTT. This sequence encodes CASSPRDRGGTEAFF.

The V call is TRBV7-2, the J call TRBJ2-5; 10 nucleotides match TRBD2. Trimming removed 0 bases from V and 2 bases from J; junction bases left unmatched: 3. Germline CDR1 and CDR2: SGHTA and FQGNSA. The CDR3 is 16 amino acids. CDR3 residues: CASSLASGGPQETQYF. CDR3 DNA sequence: TGTGCCAGCAGCTTAGCTAGCGGGGGGCCTCAAGAGACCCAGTACTTC.

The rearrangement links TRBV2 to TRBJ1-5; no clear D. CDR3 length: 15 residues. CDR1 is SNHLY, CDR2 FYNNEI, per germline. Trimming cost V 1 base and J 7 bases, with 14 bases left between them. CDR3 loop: CASSEVQTSIQPQHF. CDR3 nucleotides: TGTGCCAGCAGTGAAGTACAGACGAGCATCCAGCCCCAGCATTTT. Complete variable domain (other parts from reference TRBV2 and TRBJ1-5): EPEVTQTPSHQVTQMGQEVILRCVPISNHLYFYWYRQILGQKVEFLVSFYNNEISEKSEIFDDQFSVERPDGSNFTLKIRSTKLEDSAMYFCASSEVQTSIQPQHFGDGTRLSIL.

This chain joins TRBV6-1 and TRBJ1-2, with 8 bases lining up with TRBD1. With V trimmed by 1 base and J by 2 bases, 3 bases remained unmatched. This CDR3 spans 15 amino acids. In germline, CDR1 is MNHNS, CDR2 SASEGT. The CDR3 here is CASSEGTGMNYGYTF. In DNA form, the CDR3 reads TGTGCCAGCAGTGAAGGGACAGGGATGAACTATGGCTACACCTTC.

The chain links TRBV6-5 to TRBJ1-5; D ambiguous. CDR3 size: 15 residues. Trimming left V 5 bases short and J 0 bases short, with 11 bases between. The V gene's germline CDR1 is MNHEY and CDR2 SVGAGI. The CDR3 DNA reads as TGTGCCAGCAGTACCGGGCGGGTTAGCAATCAGCCCCAGCATTTT. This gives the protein CASSTGRVSNQPQHF.

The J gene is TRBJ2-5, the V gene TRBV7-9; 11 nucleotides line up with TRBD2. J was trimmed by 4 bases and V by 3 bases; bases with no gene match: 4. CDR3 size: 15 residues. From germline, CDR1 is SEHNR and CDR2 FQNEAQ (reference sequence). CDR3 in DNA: TGTGCCAGCAGCTTGGATAGCGGGGGGGGAGAGACCCAGTACTTC. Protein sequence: CASSLDSGGGETQYF.

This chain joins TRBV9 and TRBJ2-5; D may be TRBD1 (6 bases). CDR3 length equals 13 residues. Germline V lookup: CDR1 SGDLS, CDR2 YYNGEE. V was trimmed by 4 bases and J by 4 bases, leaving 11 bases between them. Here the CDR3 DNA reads TGTGCCAGCAGCACAGGGCAGGGAGAGACCCAGTACTTC. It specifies CASSTGQGETQYF. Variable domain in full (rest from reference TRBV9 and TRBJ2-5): DSGVTQTPKHLITATGQRVTLRCSPRSGDLSVYWYQQSLDQGLQFLIQYYNGEERAKGNILERFSAQQFPDLHSELNLSSLELGDSALYFCASSTGQGETQYFGPGTRLLVL.

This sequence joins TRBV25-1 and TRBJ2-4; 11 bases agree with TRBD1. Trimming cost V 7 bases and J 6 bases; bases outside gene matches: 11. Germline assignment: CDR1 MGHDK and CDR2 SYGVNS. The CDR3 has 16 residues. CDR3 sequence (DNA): TGTGCCAGCAATGCCCGGACAGGGGGCGCGGGAAACATTCAGTACTTC. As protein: CASNARTGGAGNIQYF.

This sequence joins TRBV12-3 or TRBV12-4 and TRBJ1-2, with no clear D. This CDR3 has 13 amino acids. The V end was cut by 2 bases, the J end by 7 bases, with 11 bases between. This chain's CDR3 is CASSLRMTGGYTF. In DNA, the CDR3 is TGTGCCAGCAGTTTAAGGATGACGGGTGGCTACACCTTC.

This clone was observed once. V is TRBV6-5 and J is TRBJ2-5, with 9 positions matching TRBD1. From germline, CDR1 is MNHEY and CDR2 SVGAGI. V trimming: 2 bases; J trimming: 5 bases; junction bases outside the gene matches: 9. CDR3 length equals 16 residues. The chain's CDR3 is CASSYGTGGSGETQYF. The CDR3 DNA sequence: TGTGCCAGCAGTTACGGTACAGGGGGCAGTGGGGAGACCCAGTACTTC.

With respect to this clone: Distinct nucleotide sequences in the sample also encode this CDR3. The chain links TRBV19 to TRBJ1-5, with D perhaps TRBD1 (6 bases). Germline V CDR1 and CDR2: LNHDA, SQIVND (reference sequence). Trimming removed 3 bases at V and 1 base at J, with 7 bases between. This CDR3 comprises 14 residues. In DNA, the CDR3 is TGTGCCAGTAGTATTCAGGGGAGCAATCAGCCCCAGCATTTT. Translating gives CASSIQGSNQPQHF.

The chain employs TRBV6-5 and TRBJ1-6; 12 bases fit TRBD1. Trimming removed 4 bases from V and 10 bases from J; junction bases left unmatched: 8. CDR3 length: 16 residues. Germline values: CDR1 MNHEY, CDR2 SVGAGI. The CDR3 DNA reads TGTGCCAGCAGTTTACGAGGGGACAGGGGGCAATCACCCCTCCACTTT. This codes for CASSLRGDRGQSPLHF.

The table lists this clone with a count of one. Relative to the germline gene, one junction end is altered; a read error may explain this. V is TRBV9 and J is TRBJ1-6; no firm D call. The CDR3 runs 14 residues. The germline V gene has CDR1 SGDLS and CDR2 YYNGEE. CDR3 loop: CASTPHSHNSPLHF. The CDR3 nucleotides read TGTGCCAGCACCCCCCACTCCCATAATTCACCCCTCCACTTT.

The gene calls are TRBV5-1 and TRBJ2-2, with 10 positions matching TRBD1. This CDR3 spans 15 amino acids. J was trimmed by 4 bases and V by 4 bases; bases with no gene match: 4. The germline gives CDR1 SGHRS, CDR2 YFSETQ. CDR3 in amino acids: CASSGGQGSTGELFF. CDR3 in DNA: TGCGCCAGCAGCGGGGGACAGGGGAGCACCGGGGAGCTGTTTTTT. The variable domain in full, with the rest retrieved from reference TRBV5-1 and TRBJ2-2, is KAGVTQTPRYLIKTRGQQVTLSCSPISGHRSVSWYQQTPGQGLQFLFEYFSETQRNKGNFPGRFSGRQFSNSRSEMNVSTLELGDSALYLCASSGGQGSTGELFFGEGSRLTVL.

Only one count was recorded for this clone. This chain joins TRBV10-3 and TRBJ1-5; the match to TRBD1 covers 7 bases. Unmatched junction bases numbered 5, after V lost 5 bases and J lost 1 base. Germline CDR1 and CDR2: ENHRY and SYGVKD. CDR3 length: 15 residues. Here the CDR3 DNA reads TGTGCCATCAGTCAGACAGGGTCCAGCAATCAGCCCCAGCATTTT. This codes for CAISQTGSSNQPQHF.

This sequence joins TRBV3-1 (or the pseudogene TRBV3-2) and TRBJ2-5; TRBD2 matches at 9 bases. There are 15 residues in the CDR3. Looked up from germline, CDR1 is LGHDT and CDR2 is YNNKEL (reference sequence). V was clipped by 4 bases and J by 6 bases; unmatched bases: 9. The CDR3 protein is CASSPTGTSQQTQYF. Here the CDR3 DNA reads TGTGCCAGCAGCCCTACTGGGACTAGCCAGCAGACCCAGTACTTC.

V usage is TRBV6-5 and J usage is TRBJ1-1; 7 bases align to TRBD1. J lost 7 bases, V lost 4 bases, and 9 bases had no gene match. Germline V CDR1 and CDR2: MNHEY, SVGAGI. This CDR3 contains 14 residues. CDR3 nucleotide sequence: TGTGCCAGCAGTTGGAACAGGGGATTGAGTGAAGCTTTCTTT. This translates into CASSWNRGLSEAFF.

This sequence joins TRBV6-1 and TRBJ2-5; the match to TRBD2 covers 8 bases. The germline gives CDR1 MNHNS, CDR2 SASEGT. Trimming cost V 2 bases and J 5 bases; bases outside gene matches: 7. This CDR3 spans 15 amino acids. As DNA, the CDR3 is TGTGCCAGCAGTGAATCCAGCGGGGGTTGGGAGACCCAGTACTTC. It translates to CASSESSGGWETQYF.

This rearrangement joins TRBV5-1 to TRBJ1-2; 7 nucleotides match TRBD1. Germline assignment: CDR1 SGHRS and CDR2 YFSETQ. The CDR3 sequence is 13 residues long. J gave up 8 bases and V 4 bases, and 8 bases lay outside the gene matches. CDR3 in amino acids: CASSPGQTEGYTF. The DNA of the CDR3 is TGCGCCAGCAGCCCGGGACAGACAGAAGGCTACACCTTC.

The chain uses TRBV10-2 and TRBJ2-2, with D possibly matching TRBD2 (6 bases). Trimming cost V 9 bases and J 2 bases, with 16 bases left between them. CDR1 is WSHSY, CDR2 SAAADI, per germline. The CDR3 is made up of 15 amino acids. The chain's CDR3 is CAREAGLLNTGELFF. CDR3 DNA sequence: TGCGCCAGAGAGGCGGGACTGCTAAACACCGGGGAGCTGTTTTTT.

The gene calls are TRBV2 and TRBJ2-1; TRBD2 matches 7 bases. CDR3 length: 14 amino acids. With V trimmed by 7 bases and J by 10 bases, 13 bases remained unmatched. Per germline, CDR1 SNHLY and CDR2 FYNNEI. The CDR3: CASTRGTKAGEQFF. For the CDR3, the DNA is TGTGCCAGCACACGCGGGACGAAAGCGGGGGAGCAGTTCTTC.

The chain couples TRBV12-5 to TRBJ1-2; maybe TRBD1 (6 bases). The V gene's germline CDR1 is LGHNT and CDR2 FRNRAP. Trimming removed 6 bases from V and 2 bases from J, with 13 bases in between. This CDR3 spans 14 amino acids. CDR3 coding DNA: TGTGCTAGTGGGCTAACCGGGACAAACTATGGCTACACCTTC. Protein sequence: CASGLTGTNYGYTF.

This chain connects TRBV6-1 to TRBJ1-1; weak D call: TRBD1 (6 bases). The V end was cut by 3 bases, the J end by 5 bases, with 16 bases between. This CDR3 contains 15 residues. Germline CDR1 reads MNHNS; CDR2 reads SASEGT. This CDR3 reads CASSESSGARTEAFF. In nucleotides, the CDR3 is TGTGCCAGCAGTGAGTCTTCAGGGGCGAGGACTGAAGCTTTCTTT.

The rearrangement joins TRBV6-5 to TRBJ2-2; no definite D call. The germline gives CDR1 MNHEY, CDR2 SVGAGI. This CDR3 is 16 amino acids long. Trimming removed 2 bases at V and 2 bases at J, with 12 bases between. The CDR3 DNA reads TGTGCCAGCAGTTACCTATCGACACCTAACACCGGGGAGCTGTTTTTT. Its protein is CASSYLSTPNTGELFF.

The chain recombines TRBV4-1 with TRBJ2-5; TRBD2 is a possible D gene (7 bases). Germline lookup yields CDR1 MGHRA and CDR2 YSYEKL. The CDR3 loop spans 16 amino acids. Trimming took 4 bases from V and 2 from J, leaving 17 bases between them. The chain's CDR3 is CASSPSYGGPQETQYF. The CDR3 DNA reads TGCGCCAGCAGCCCATCCTACGGGGGGCCTCAAGAGACCCAGTACTTC.